This TCR beta chain was recovered during a study of CXCR3-negative and CXCR3-positive naive CD8 T cells (dated by TCRdb to between 2019 and 2020). Looking at the study overall: In total, approximately 140 million TRB reads were obtained, or roughly 1.5 +/- 0.3 million reads per library. The TRBV-TRBJ cluster analysis covered naive subsets from about 5 donors and memory cells from 3 donors. Data from fewer than 12 donors, pooled across two independent experiments, went into the diversity and physicochemical repertoire analyses.

The CDR3 measures 14 amino acids from cysteine to phenylalanine. The protein alone is recorded here. CDR1 and CDR2, looked up from the germline V gene, are MNHEY and SVGEGT. For each CD8+ T cell subset, flow sorting was done in triplicate, and about 300,000 cells per subset went directly into RLT lysis buffer. To keep memory contaminants out, a stringent definition of naive CD8+ T cells was applied: CD45RO-CCR7+CD27+CD95-. Peripheral blood mononuclear cells were isolated from buffy coats using standard density gradient centrifugation. Naive CXCR3-negative and CXCR3-positive CD8+ T cells were flow-sorted using a FACSAria III. Total RNA was extracted from sorted cells using an RNeasy Mini Kit. As for this clonotype: The antigen it binds to is not known.

The research as a whole found: Repertoire diversity was comparably high in both naive subsets but much lower in memory CD8+ T cells. Surface CD5, linked to self-reactivity in mice, was comparable between naive subsets; TCR interaction strength was therefore also inferred from TRB CDR3 physicochemical properties. Because CXCR3 expression was partially decreased after cryopreservation, freshly isolated PBMCs were used for most assays. TRBV-TRBJ usage was similar between naive CXCR3-negative and CXCR3-positive cells from the same donor, while memory cells showed distinct patterns. Compared with CXCR3-negative naive cells, CXCR3-positive naive cells had TRB CDR3s with higher hydrophobicity (lower Kidera factor 4), lower energy, and higher strength and volume indices.

The instrument was a NextSeq 550. The Human TCR Profiling Kit (MiLaboratory) was used to make UMI-labeled 5' RACE TRB cDNA libraries. cDNA synthesis used the entire amount of extracted RNA, and PCR amplification then used the entire amount of cDNA produced. Libraries were prepared in parallel with an identical number of PCR cycles. On the authors' methods: With a minimum of two reads required per UMI, MIGEC and MiXCR pulled out about 50,000 +/- 10,000 unique UMI-labeled TRB cDNA molecules from each library. On average, around 40,000 +/- 10,000 functional in-frame TRB CDR3 nucleotide clonotypes lacking stop codons were found per library. Diversity metrics, including normalized Shannon-Wiener and Chao1, were computed in VDJtools after downsampling to 5000 UMI-labeled TRB molecules per sample. Clonotype-size-weighted physicochemical properties of the central five CDR3 residues (interaction energy, strength, volume and Kidera factor 4) were computed in VDJtools. The reads underwent TCRdb reprocessing, giving one record for each CDR3 protein sequence and no DNA. TCRdb's processing, not the authors', yielded these V and J calls. The record for this sample contains 84,000 or so distinct CDR3 sequences. The top ten clones comprise approximately 0.67% of the sample.

This sequence uses TRBV6-2 or TRBV6-3 and TRBJ2-1; without DNA, the TCRdb call of TRBD2 cannot be checked. The TCR comes from a human donor in good health. Some clones in this sample may be carry-over from other donors' samples. Sequencing was carried out using naive CXCR3+ CD8+ T cells from blood. The cell subset or site label corresponds to: CD45RO-CCR7+CD27+CD95- naive CD8+ T cells expressing CXCR3 (TNR3+). The CDR3 amino acid sequence is: CASSYSSSVNEQFF.